This TCR beta chain was retrieved from a study of shared T cell receptors in the human thymus. The protocol was immunoSEQ multiplex PCR, while the TCRdb copy is restricted to in-frame clones and leaves out a portion. The sample includes approximately 490,000 clones, more than 75% of them seen just once. The data were also submitted as part of a second study, on human thymus T cells.

This receptor was identified in a boy under two years old with a congenital heart defect. Sequencing was done on a sample of thymocytes.

CDR3 loop: CATRRDSRVAQFF. The CDR3 DNA reads as TGTGCCACTCGAAGGGACAGCCGTGTAGCGCAGTTCTTC. The chain couples TRBV10-3 to TRBJ2-1, with 7 bases lining up with TRBD1. Trimming cost V 10 bases and J 12 bases; bases outside gene matches: 15. CDR1 and CDR2 from the germline V gene are ENHRY and SYGVKD. This CDR3 is built from 13 residues.